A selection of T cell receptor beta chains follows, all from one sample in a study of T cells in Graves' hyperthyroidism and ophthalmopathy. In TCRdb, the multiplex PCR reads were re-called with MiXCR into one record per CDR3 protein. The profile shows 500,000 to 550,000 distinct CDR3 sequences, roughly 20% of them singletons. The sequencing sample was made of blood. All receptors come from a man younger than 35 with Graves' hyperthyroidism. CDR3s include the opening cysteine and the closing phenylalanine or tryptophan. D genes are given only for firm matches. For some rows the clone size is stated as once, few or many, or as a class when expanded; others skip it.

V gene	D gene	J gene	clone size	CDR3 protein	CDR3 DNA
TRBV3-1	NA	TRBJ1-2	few	CASSQTQVASHGYTF	TGTGCCAGCAGCCAAACCCAGGTAGCGAGTCATGGCTACACCTTC
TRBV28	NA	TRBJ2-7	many	CASIPSRGESSYEQYF	TGTGCCAGCATTCCTTCTAGGGGAGAGAGCTCCTACGAGCAGTACTTC
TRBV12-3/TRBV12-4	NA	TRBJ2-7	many	CASSWAGTAYEQYF	TGTGCCAGCAGTTGGGCGGGGACAGCCTACGAGCAGTACTTC
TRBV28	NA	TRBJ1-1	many	CASSLANSEAFF	TGTGCCAGCAGCCTAGCGAACTCGGAAGCTTTCTTT
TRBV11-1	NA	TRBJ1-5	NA	CASSTGPDRFSNQPQHF	TGTGCCAGCAGCACCGGTCCAGACAGGTTTAGCAATCAGCCCCAGCATTTT
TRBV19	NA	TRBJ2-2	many	CASKNSGTGELFF	TGTGCCAGTAAGAACAGTGGCACCGGGGAGCTGTTTTTT
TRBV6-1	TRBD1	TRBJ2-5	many	CASSLTGGAQYF	TGTGCCAGCAGTCTTACAGGGGGCGCCCAGTACTTC
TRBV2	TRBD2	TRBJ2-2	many	CASRSGGGLTGELFF	TGTGCCAGCAGGAGCGGGGGGGGCCTCACCGGGGAGCTGTTTTTT
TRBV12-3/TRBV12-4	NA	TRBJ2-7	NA	CASSLSAREQYF	TGTGCCAGCAGTTTAAGCGCCCGCGAGCAGTACTTC
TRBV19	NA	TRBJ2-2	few	CASSNKGRGYGELFF	TGTGCCAGTAGTAACAAGGGCAGGGGTTACGGGGAGCTGTTTTTT
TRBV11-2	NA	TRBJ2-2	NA	CASSLGTLGTGELFF	TGTGCCAGCAGCTTAGGCACTCTTGGAACCGGGGAGCTGTTTTTT
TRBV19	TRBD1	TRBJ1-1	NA	CASRKDRVNTEAFF	TGTGCCAGTAGAAAGGACAGGGTGAACACTGAAGCTTTCTTT
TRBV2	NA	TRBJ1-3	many	CASSPQGPGGNTIYF	TGTGCCAGCAGTCCTCAGGGGCCCGGAGGAAACACCATATATTTT
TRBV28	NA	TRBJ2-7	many	CASSIMNYEQYF	TGTGCCAGCAGTATTATGAACTACGAGCAGTACTTC
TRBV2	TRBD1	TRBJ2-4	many	CASSTTGDKNIQYF	TGTGCCAGCAGTACGACAGGGGATAAAAACATTCAGTACTTC
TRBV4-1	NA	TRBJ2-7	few	CASSQVADRSYEQYF	TGCGCCAGCAGCCAAGTAGCGGACAGGTCCTACGAGCAGTACTTC
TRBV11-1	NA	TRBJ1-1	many	CASSFPPGSLNTEAFF	TGTGCCAGCAGCTTCCCCCCGGGGAGCCTGAACACTGAAGCTTTCTTT
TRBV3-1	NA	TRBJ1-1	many	CASSYKNTEAFF	TGTGCCAGCAGCTATAAGAACACTGAAGCTTTCTTT
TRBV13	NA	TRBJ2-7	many	CASSVGTKGPNEQYF	TGTGCCAGCAGCGTCGGGACAAAAGGCCCCAACGAGCAGTACTTC
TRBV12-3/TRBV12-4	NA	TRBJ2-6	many	CASSLRRIASGANVLTF	TGTGCCAGCTCTCTGCGGCGGATTGCCTCTGGGGCCAACGTCCTGACTTTC
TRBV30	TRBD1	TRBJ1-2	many	CAWSPGGGGYTF	TGTGCCTGGAGCCCAGGGGGAGGAGGCTACACCTTC
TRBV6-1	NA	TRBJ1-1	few	CASSPPAGIGAFF	TGTGCCAGCAGCCCTCCGGCGGGGATAGGAGCTTTCTTT